One sample yielded the 13 T cell receptor beta chains listed below, sequenced in a study of blood T cell repertoires in COVID-19. This table comes from immunoSEQ multiplex PCR, and its TCRdb copy is limited to in-frame clones, with some not included. The sample carries about 180,000 clones, roughly 83% recorded once. The source material was PBMCs or T cells enriched from blood (not recorded which). The receptors shown here come from a woman aged 25-40 years who had recovered from COVID-19.

CDR3 DNA sequence: TGTGCCAGCAGCTCCGCGGACAGGGACTACGAGCAGTACTTC. It is translated as CASSSADRDYEQYF. J is TRBJ2-7 and V is TRBV5-4; 8 bases match TRBD1. V was clipped by 3 bases and J by 3 bases; unmatched bases: 5. Germline lookup yields CDR1 SGHNT and CDR2 YYREEE (reference sequence). The length of the CDR3 is 14 residues. The full variable domain, its missing parts supplied by reference TRBV5-4 and TRBJ2-7, is ETGVTQSPTHLIKTRGQQVTLRCSSQSGHNTVSWYQQALGQGPQFIFQYYREEENGRGNFPPRFSGLQFPNYSSELNVNALELDDSALYLCASSSADRDYEQYFGPGTRLTVT.

The chain recombines TRBV27 with TRBJ1-1; no clear D gene. The germline gives CDR1 MNHEY, CDR2 SMNVEV (reference sequence). The CDR3 spans 15 residues. Trimming cost V 0 bases and J 12 bases, with 20 bases left between them. The chain's CDR3 is CASSLSVQRLRDSFF. CDR3 DNA sequence: TGTGCCAGCAGTTTATCAGTCCAGCGACTTCGAGACTCTTTCTTT.

The chain joins TRBV14 to TRBJ2-7; tentative D call: TRBD1 (5 bases). V was clipped by 1 base and J by 4 bases, with 11 bases between them. The CDR3 runs 14 residues. Per the germline V gene, CDR1 is SGHDN and CDR2 is FVKESK. The CDR3 protein is CASSQVQGGYEQYF. CDR3 DNA: TGTGCCAGCAGCCAAGTCCAGGGTGGGTACGAGCAGTACTTC.

This chain uses TRBV6-5 with TRBJ2-5, with 11 nucleotides matching TRBD1. Germline CDR1 MNHEY, CDR2 SVGAGI. Germline trimming cut 11 bases from V and 5 bases from J; bases unmatched to any gene: 4. The CDR3 sequence is 12 residues long. In DNA form, the CDR3 reads TGTGCCGTGGGACAGGGGGGGGAGACCCAGTACTTC. Protein sequence: CAVGQGGETQYF.

DNA of the CDR3: TGTGCCAGCAAGAGTGAAAACCTCTCGAGTGAAAAACTGTTTTTT. Translating gives CASKSENLSSEKLFF. This chain connects TRBV2 to TRBJ1-4; D unresolved. In germline, CDR1 is SNHLY, CDR2 FYNNEI. With 7 bases removed from V and 7 bases from J, the gap between germline ends came to 19 bases. The CDR3 is 15 amino acids.

This chain joins TRBV4-1 and TRBJ2-7, with D perhaps matching TRBD2 (6 bases). Trimming shortened V by 1 base and J by 0 bases, and 10 bases separated the two germline ends. Germline loops: CDR1 MGHRA, CDR2 YSYEKL. This CDR3 contains 15 residues. This chain's CDR3 is CASSQAEGSSYEQYF. CDR3 DNA: TGCGCCAGCAGCCAAGCGGAGGGCTCCTCCTACGAGCAGTACTTC.

This clone was seen a few times. The chain combines TRBV11-2 with TRBJ2-7; the match to TRBD2 covers 7 bases. Germline trimming cut 1 base from V and 2 bases from J; bases unmatched to any gene: 14. CDR1 SGHAT and CDR2 FQNNGV come from the germline V gene. The CDR3 is 18 amino acids. CDR3 residues: CASSLVGGMSGVAYEQYF. The CDR3 nucleotides are TGTGCCAGCAGCTTAGTTGGGGGTATGAGCGGGGTAGCCTACGAGCAGTACTTC.

This clone has just one count. The chain carries TRBV28 and TRBJ2-7; 7 nucleotides match TRBD2. J lost 4 bases, V lost 5 bases, and 14 bases had no gene match. The germline V gene encodes CDR1 MDHEN and CDR2 SYDVKM. This CDR3 is built from 16 residues. In DNA, the CDR3 is TGTGCCAGCAGTCTTCACCCGGGACTATCTTTATACGAGCAGTACTTC. Amino acid sequence: CASSLHPGLSLYEQYF.

V usage is TRBV3-1 (or the pseudogene TRBV3-2) and J usage is TRBJ2-1; TRBD2 agrees at 11 bases. The V segment lost 3 bases and the J segment 6 bases; nucleotides outside the gene matches: 4. Germline CDR1 is LGHDT and CDR2 is YNNKEL (reference sequence). The CDR3 has 15 amino acids. The CDR3 sequence: CASSHLAGGRNEQFF. The CDR3 DNA sequence: TGTGCCAGCAGCCACCTAGCGGGAGGCCGCAATGAGCAGTTCTTC.

The genes are TRBV5-6 and TRBJ2-7, with D possibly TRBD2 on 7 matching bases. The CDR3 length is 14 residues. V lost 4 bases and J 5 bases, leaving 16 bases between the germline ends. Germline V gene lookup returns CDR1 SGHDT and CDR2 YYEEEE. Here the CDR3 DNA reads TGTGCCAGCAGCCCCCTTGGGGGGGCAGACGAGCAGTACTTC. Protein: CASSPLGGADEQYF.

The chain joins TRBV6-5 to TRBJ1-4, with 8 bases fitting TRBD1. Unmatched junction bases numbered 2, after V lost 5 bases and J lost 3 bases. CDR1 and CDR2 from the germline V gene are MNHEY and SVGAGI. This CDR3 is built from 14 residues. CDR3 sequence: CASSRGQANEKLFF. The CDR3, as DNA: TGTGCCAGCAGTCGGGGACAGGCTAATGAAAAACTGTTTTTT.

V gene TRBV7-3 combines with J gene TRBJ2-3; D uncertain. With 7 bases removed from V and 4 bases from J, the gap between germline ends came to 18 bases. The CDR3 covers 15 residues. Germline assignment: CDR1 SGHTA and CDR2 FQGTGA. DNA for the CDR3: TGTGCCAGCACCCAAAGTGGGTATCAGGCAGATACGCAGTATTTT. Its translation: CASTQSGYQADTQYF.

This sequence joins TRBV28 and TRBJ1-1, with D maybe TRBD1 (6 bases). Germline V gene sequence: CDR1 MDHEN, CDR2 SYDVKM. Trimming shortened V by 6 bases and J by 4 bases, and 18 bases separated the two germline ends. The CDR3 is made up of 15 amino acids. CDR3 loop: CASSPIGGRGTEAFF. In DNA, the CDR3 is TGTGCCAGCAGCCCTATAGGGGGTAGGGGCACTGAAGCTTTCTTT.